This is a list of T cell receptor beta chains from one sample in a study of technical replicates of blood from several donors. Clones were read by immunoSEQ multiplex PCR, and TCRdb kept only the in-frame ones, dropping some. The sample shows tens of thousands of clones, 75% to 95% of them seen only once. The source material was PBMCs. The receptors derive from a human donor in good health. Some clones in this sample may be carry-over from other donors' samples. CDR3s leave out the opening cysteine and the closing phenylalanine or tryptophan. Where a row states a size, it is once, few, many or the class of an expanded clone; other rows omit it.

clone size	V gene	J gene	CDR3 protein
-	TRBV4-1	TRBJ2-7	ASSHLLGEVGSYEQY
-	TRBV7-9	TRBJ1-4	ASSLAEGTSNEKLF
-	TRBV7-9	TRBJ2-1	ASGPRDSYNEQF
-	TRBV2	TRBJ1-4	ASCYSGTNEKLF
few	TRBV2	TRBJ1-4	ASRLRTGALEKLF
once	TRBV4-3	TRBJ1-1	ASSQGPGGYEAF
-	TRBV4-1	TRBJ1-1	ASSQDRGAGTEAF
-	TRBV5-1	TRBJ2-3	ASSFSSGGATDTQY
-	TRBV7-8	TRBJ2-2	ASSFLQDRAGGELF
-	TRBV7-6	TRBJ2-1	ASSSPRDYTYNEQF
-	TRBV7-9	TRBJ1-1	ASSLARGNTEAF
-	TRBV2	TRBJ2-2	ASSEIRTSLGELF
-	TRBV4-1	TRBJ2-7	ASSKTGTYEQY
-	TRBV29-1	TRBJ2-5	SVEDGLAGVWGTQY
-	TRBV29-1	TRBJ2-7	SVASSYEQY
-	TRBV7-2	TRBJ1-6	ASGGASSYNSPLH
-	TRBV4-1	TRBJ2-7	ASSHYRGSYEQY
-	TRBV19	TRBJ2-7	ASSDPGTSGTYEQY
-	TRBV7-2	TRBJ2-2	ASSASSGGITGELF
-	TRBV9	TRBJ2-3	ASSMAGGTDTQY
-	TRBV11-3	TRBJ2-1	ASSSSGSSDNEQF
-	TRBV6-1	TRBJ1-6	ASSDNRNSPLH
-	TRBV7-2	TRBJ1-1	ASSFADGGTEAF
-	TRBV5-1	TRBJ2-1	ASSLARQGAVEQF
-	TRBV18	TRBJ1-2	ASSPQEGTGNINYGYT